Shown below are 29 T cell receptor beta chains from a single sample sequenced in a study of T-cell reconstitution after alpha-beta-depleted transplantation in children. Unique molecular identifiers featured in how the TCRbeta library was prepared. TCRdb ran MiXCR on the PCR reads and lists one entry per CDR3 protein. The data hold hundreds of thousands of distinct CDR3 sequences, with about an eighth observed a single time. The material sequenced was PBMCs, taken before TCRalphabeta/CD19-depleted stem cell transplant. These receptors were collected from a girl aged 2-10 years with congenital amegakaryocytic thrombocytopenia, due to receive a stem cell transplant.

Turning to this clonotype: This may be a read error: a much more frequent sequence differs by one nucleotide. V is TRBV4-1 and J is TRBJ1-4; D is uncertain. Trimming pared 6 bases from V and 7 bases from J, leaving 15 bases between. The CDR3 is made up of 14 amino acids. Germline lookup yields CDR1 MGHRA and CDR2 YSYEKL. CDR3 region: CASSTANEGEKLFF. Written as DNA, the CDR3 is TGCGCCAGCAGTACCGCGAACGAGGGTGAAAAACTGTTTTTT.

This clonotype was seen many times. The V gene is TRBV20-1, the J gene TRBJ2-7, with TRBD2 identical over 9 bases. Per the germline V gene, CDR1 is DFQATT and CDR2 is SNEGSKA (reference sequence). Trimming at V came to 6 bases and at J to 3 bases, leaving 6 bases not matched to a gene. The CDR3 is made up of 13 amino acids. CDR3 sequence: CSAEGLAVYEQYF. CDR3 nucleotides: TGCAGTGCCGAGGGACTAGCAGTCTACGAGCAGTACTTC.

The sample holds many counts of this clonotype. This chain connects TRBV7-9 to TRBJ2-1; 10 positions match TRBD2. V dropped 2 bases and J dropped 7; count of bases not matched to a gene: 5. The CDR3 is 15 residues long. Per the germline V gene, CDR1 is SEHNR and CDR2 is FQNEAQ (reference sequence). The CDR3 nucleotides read TGTGCCAGCAGCTTACTAGCGGGAGATGTAAATGAGCAGTTCTTC. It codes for CASSLLAGDVNEQFF.

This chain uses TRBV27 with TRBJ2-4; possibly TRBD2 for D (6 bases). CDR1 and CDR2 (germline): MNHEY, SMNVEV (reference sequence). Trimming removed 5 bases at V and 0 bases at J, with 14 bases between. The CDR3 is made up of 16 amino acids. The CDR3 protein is CASSRGGAVAKNIQYF. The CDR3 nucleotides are TGTGCCAGCAGTAGGGGAGGCGCGGTAGCCAAAAACATTCAGTACTTC.

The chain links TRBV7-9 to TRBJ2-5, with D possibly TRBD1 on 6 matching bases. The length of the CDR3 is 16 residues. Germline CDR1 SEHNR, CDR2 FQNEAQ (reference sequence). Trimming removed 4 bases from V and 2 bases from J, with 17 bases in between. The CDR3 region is CASSSGVSRSQETQYF. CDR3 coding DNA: TGTGCCAGCAGCTCAGGGGTTTCGAGGTCGCAAGAGACCCAGTACTTC.

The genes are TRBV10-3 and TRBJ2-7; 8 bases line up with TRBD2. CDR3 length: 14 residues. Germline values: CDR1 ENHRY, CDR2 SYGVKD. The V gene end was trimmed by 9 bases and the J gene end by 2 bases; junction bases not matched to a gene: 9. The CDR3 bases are TGTGCCATAGCCAAAGCGGGAGAGGCCTACGAGCAGTACTTC. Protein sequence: CAIAKAGEAYEQYF.

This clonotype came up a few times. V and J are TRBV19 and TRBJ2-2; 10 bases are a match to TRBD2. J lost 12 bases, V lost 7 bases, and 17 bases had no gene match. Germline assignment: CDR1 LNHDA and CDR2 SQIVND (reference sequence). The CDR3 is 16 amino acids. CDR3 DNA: TGTGCCAGTACCCCAGGGGAGCGGGAGGGCCCCTATAAGCTGTTTTTT. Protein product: CASTPGEREGPYKLFF. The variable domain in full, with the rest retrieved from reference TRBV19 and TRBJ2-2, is DGGITQSPKYLFRKEGQNVTLSCEQNLNHDAMYWYRQDPGQGLRLIYYSQIVNDFQKGDIAEGYSVSREKKESFPLTVTSAQKNPTAFYLCASTPGEREGPYKLFFGEGSRLTVL.

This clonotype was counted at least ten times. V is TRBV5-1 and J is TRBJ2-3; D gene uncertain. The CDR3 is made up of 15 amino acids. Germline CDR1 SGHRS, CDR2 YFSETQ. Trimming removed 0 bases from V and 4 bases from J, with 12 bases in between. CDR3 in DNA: TGCGCCAGCAGCTTGGGCCAAGGTTACCCAGATACGCAGTATTTT. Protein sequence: CASSLGQGYPDTQYF.

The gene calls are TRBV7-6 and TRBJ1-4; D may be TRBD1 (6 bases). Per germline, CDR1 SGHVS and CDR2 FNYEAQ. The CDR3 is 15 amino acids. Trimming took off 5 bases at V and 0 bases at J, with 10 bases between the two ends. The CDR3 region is CASSTWTATNEKLFF. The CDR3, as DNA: TGTGCCAGCAGCACATGGACAGCAACTAATGAAAAACTGTTTTTT.

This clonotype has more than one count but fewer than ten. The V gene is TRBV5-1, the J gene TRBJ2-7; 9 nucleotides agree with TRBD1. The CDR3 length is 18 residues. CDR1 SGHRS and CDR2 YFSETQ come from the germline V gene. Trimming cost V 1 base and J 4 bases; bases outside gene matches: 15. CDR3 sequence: CASSLSPTGQGISYEQYF. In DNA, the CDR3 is TGCGCCAGCAGCTTGTCCCCTACCGGACAGGGGATTTCTTACGAGCAGTACTTC.

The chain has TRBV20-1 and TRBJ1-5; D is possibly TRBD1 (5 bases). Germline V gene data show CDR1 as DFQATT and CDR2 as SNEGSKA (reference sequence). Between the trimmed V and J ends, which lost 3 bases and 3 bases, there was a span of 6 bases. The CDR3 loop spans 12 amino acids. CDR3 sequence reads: CSASGANQPQHF. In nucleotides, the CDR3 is TGCAGTGCTAGTGGGGCCAATCAGCCCCAGCATTTT.

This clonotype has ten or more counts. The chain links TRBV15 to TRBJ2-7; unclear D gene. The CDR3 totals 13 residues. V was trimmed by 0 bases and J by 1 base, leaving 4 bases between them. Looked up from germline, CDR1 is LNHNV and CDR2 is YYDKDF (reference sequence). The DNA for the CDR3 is TGTGCCACCAGCAGAGACAGGTCCTACGAGCAGTACTTC. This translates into CATSRDRSYEQYF.

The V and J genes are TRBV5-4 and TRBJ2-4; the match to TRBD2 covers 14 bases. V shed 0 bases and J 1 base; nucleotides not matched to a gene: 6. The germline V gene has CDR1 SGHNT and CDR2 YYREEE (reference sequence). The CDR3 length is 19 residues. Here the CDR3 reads CASSLGGLAGAAAKNIQYF. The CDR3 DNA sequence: TGTGCCAGCAGCTTGGGGGGACTAGCGGGAGCGGCGGCCAAAAACATTCAGTACTTC.

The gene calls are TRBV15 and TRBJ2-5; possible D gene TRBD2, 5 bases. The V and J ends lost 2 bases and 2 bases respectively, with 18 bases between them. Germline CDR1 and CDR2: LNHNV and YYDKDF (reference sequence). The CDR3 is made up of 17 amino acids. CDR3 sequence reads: CATSRPLGVTLQETQYF. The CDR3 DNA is TGTGCCACCAGCAGACCTCTCGGGGTAACTCTGCAAGAGACCCAGTACTTC.

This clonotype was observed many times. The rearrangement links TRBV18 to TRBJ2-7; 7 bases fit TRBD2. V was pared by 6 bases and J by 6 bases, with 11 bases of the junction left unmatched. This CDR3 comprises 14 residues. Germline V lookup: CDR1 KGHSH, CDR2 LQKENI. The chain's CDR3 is CASSPGTIIREQYF. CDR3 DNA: TGTGCCAGCTCGCCCGGGACTATAATACGCGAGCAGTACTTC.

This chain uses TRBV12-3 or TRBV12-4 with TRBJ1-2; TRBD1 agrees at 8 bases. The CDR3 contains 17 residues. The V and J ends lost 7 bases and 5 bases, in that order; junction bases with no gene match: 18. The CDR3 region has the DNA TGTGCCAGCACCCCGGGACAGGCCATTGGCTTAGGGTATGGCTACACCTTC. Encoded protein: CASTPGQAIGLGYGYTF.

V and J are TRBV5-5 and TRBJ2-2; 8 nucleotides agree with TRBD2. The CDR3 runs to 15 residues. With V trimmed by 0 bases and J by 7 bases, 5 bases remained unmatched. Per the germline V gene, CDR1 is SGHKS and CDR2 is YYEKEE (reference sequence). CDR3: CASSLAREGGGELFF. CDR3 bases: TGTGCCAGCAGCTTGGCCCGGGAGGGTGGCGGGGAGCTGTTTTTT.

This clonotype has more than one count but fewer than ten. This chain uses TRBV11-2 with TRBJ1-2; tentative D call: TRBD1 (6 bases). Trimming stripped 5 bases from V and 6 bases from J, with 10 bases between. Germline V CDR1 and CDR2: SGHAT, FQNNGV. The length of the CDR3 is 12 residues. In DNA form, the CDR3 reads TGTGCCAGCAGCGCAAACAGGGATGGCTACACCTTC. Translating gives CASSANRDGYTF.

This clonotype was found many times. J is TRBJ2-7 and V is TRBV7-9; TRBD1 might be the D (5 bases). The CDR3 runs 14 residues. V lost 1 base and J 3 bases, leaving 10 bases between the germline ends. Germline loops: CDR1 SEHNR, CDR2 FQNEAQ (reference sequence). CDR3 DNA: TGTGCCAGCAGCTTAGAGCGAAGGGGCTACGAGCAGTACTTC. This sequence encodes CASSLERRGYEQYF.

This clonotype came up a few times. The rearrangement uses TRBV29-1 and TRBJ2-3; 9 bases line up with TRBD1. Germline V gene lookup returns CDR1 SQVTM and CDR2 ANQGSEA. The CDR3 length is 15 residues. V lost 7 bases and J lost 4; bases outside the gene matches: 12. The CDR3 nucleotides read TGCAGCGGGCGGACAGGGGATGTTTTAGCAGATACGCAGTATTTT. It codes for CSGRTGDVLADTQYF.

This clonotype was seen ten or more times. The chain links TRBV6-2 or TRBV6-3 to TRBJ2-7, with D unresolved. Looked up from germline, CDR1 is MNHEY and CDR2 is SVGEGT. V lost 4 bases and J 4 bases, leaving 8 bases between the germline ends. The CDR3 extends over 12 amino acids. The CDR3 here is CASSSRIYEQYF. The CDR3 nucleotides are TGTGCCAGCAGTTCCAGAATATACGAGCAGTACTTC.

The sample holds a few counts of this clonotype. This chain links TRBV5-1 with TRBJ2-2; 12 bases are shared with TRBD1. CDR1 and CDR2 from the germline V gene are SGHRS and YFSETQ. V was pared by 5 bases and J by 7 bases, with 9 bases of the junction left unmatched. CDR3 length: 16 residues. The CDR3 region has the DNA TGCGCCAGCAGTACCTTCGGGACAGGGGGCCTCGGGGAGCTGTTTTTT. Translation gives CASSTFGTGGLGELFF.

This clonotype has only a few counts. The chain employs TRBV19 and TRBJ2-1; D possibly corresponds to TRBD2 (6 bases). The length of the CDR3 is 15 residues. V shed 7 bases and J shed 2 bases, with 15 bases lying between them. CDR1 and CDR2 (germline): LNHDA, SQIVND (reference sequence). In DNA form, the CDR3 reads TGTGCCAGTACCACCGCGGGACGTACCTACAATGAGCAGTTCTTC. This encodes CASTTAGRTYNEQFF.

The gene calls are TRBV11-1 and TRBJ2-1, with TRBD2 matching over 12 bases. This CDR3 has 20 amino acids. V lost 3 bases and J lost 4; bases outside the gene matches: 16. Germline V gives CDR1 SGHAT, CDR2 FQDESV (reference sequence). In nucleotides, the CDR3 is TGTGCCAGCAGCTTGCCCGACCCAACTAGCGGGAGGTCGGTTTACAATGAGCAGTTCTTC. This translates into CASSLPDPTSGRSVYNEQFF. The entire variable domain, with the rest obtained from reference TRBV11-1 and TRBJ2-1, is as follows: EAEVAQSPRYKITEKSQAVAFWCDPISGHATLYWYRQILGQGPELLVQFQDESVVDDSQLPKDRFSAERLKGVDSTLKIQPAELGDSAMYLCASSLPDPTSGRSVYNEQFFGPGTRLTVL.

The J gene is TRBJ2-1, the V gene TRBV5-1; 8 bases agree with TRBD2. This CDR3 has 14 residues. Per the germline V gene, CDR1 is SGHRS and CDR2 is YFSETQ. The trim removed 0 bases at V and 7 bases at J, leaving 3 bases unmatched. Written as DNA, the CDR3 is TGCGCCAGCAGCTTGGGCGGGAGGCTGAATGAGCAGTTCTTC. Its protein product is CASSLGGRLNEQFF.

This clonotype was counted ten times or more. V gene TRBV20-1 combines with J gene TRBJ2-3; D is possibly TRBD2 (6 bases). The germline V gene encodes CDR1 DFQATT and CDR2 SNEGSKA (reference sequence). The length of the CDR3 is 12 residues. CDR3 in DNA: TGCAGCGGCCGGGAGAAGACAGATACGCAGTATTTT. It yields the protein CSGREKTDTQYF.

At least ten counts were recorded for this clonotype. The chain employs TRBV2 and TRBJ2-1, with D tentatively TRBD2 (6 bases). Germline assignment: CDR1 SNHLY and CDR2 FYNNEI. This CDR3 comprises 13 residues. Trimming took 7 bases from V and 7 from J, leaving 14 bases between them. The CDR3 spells CASTRGGGNEQFF. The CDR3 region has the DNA TGTGCCAGCACTCGGGGTGGGGGGAATGAGCAGTTCTTC.

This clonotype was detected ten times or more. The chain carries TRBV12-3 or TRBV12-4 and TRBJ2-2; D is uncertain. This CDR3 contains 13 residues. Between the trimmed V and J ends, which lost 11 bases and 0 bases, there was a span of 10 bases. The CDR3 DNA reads TGTGCCGGGTGGCGGACGAACACCGGGGAGCTGTTTTTT. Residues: CAGWRTNTGELFF.

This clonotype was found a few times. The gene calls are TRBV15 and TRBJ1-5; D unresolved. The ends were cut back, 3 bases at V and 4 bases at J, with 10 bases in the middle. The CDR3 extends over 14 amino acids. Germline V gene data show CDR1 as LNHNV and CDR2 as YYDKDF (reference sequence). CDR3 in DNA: TGTGCCACCAGCAGGGGCCTAGGGAATCAGCCCCAGCATTTT. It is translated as CATSRGLGNQPQHF.